These 27 T cell receptor beta chains share one sample of origin, sequenced in a study of blood T cell repertoires in COVID-19. Using immunoSEQ multiplex PCR, the repertoire was profiled, and TCRdb retains in-frame clones only, with some absent. Of about 190,000 clones in the sample, about 83% were seen once. The specimen was peripheral blood. The receptors derive from a woman in her seventies with active or convalescent COVID-19.

The chain combines TRBV23-1 with TRBJ1-2, with 7 bases that match TRBD1. TRBV23-1 is an ORF for which the function is uncertain. There are 15 residues in the CDR3. Losses at the gene ends were 4 bases for V and 7 bases for J; bases not matched to a gene: 12. This CDR3 is CASSPPRGRGGGYTF. CDR3 nucleotides: TGCGCCAGCAGTCCCCCGAGGGGGCGAGGGGGTGGCTACACCTTC.

The sample holds a few counts of this clone. CDR3 nucleotides: TGTGCCAGCAGTGAAAGGACAGGGGGTGATGAGCAGTTCTTC. Its protein is CASSERTGGDEQFF. The chain combines TRBV6-1 with TRBJ2-1; 10 bases fit TRBD1. This CDR3 region has 14 residues. Germline CDR1 and CDR2: MNHNS and SASEGT. V was clipped by 2 bases and J by 8 bases; unmatched bases: 3.

In this sample, this clone turned up a few times. The chain employs TRBV6-1 and TRBJ2-1; TRBD2 agrees at 7 bases. The CDR3 consists of 17 residues. V lost 0 bases, J lost 3 bases, and 8 bases stayed unmatched. Germline values: CDR1 MNHNS, CDR2 SASEGT. The CDR3 DNA follows: TGTGCCAGCAGTGAAGCGGGGGACTATCGGGGCTACAATGAGCAGTTCTTC. Translated, it gives CASSEAGDYRGYNEQFF.

The genes are TRBV30 and TRBJ1-1; D gene uncertain. The CDR3 runs 13 residues. From germline, CDR1 is GTSNPN and CDR2 SVGIG (reference sequence). V gave up 4 bases and J gave up 0 bases, with 9 bases separating them. The CDR3 nucleotides read TGTGCCTGGAATAGGGAGATGAACACTGAAGCTTTCTTT. Translating it yields CAWNREMNTEAFF.

Notes on this clone: The junction differs from germline at one of its ends, possibly a read error. The chain links TRBV6-1 to TRBJ2-1; 9 bases align to TRBD2. The CDR3 sequence is 14 residues long. Per germline, CDR1 MNHNS and CDR2 SASEGT. For the CDR3, the DNA is TGTGCCAGCAGTCAAGCGGGAGGATCCAATGAGCAGTTCTTC. As protein: CASSQAGGSNEQFF.

This rearrangement joins TRBV2 to TRBJ2-3; TRBD2 aligns across 12 bases. The CDR3 spans 16 residues. J lost 3 bases, V lost 5 bases, and 6 bases had no gene match. CDR1 is SNHLY, CDR2 FYNNEI, per germline. The chain's CDR3 is CASSPTSGSGTDTQYF. CDR3 in DNA: TGTGCCAGCAGTCCGACTAGCGGGAGCGGAACAGATACGCAGTATTTT.

V is TRBV3-1 (or the pseudogene TRBV3-2) and J is TRBJ1-1, with D maybe TRBD1 (5 bases). Trimming cost V 1 base and J 2 bases, with 17 bases left between them. Per the germline V gene, CDR1 is LGHDT and CDR2 is YNNKEL (reference sequence). This CDR3 is 17 amino acids long. CDR3 nucleotides: TGTGCCAGCAGCCAAGTGGGCATAGGGGCGCGCAACACTGAAGCTTTCTTT. Translated, it gives CASSQVGIGARNTEAFF.

This clone was observed a few times. The rearrangement uses TRBV5-1 and TRBJ1-1; D ambiguous. V gave up 4 bases and J gave up 4 bases, with 11 bases separating them. The CDR3 spans 13 residues. Per the germline V gene, CDR1 is SGHRS and CDR2 is YFSETQ. The CDR3 region is CASSPDSFTEAFF. The CDR3 nucleotides read TGCGCCAGCAGCCCCGATAGTTTCACTGAAGCTTTCTTT.

The rearrangement uses TRBV5-1 and TRBJ2-7, with D possibly TRBD1 on 5 matching bases. Germline V gene lookup returns CDR1 SGHRS and CDR2 YFSETQ. V was pared by 0 bases and J by 7 bases, with 17 bases between. The CDR3 totals 15 residues. CDR3 bases: TGCGCCAGCAGCTTGGATGGGGCCAGGTTGGGGGAGCAGTACTTC. Translated, it gives CASSLDGARLGEQYF.

This chain joins TRBV27 and TRBJ1-5; perhaps TRBD1 as D (6 bases). The CDR3 length is 15 residues. Trimming cost V 6 bases and J 1 base, with 13 bases left between them. Germline CDR1 and CDR2: MNHEY and SMNVEV (reference sequence). The CDR3 reads CASSSRGASNQPQHF. CDR3 coding DNA: TGTGCCAGCAGCTCCAGGGGTGCGAGCAATCAGCCCCAGCATTTT.

The V and J genes are TRBV7-9 and TRBJ1-6; a weak D match, TRBD1 (5 bases). The germline gives CDR1 SEHNR, CDR2 FQNEAQ (reference sequence). V was clipped by 5 bases and J by 7 bases, with 18 bases between them. This CDR3 is 16 amino acids long. The CDR3: CASSTRGVGGNSPLHF. The CDR3 region has the DNA TGTGCCAGCAGCACCAGAGGGGTCGGGGGAAATTCACCCCTCCACTTT.

The chain carries TRBV5-4 and TRBJ2-1; 7 bases align to TRBD1. The CDR3 length is 13 residues. The V and J ends lost 4 bases and 4 bases, in that order; junction bases with no gene match: 2. From germline, CDR1 is SGHNT and CDR2 YYREEE (reference sequence). In DNA, the CDR3 is TGTGCCAGCAGCCCGGGACAGTACAATGAGCAGTTCTTC. Protein sequence: CASSPGQYNEQFF.

The chain joins TRBV29-1 to TRBJ2-1; the D gene is possibly TRBD2 (6 bases). Looked up from germline, CDR1 is SQVTM and CDR2 is ANQGSEA. The CDR3 runs to 14 residues. Trimming stripped 2 bases from V and 4 bases from J, with 12 bases between. The CDR3 nucleotides are TGCAGCGTTGAAACGGGGGTTGGATACAATGAGCAGTTCTTC. It specifies CSVETGVGYNEQFF.

The CDR3 DNA is TGTGCCAGCAGACTACTACTAAACACCGGGGAGCTGTTTTTT. Encoded protein: CASRLLLNTGELFF. This chain uses TRBV2 with TRBJ2-2; D remains unclear. The germline V gene has CDR1 SNHLY and CDR2 FYNNEI. Trimming removed 6 bases at V and 2 bases at J, with 10 bases between. The CDR3 totals 14 residues.

The V call is TRBV7-3, the J call TRBJ2-1, with D perhaps matching TRBD2 (5 bases). CDR3 length equals 13 residues. The V and J ends lost 1 base and 12 bases respectively, with 13 bases between them. The germline V gene has CDR1 SGHTA and CDR2 FQGTGA. The chain's CDR3 is CASSLSWGAGQFF. Here the CDR3 DNA reads TGTGCCAGCAGCTTAAGTTGGGGAGCAGGGCAGTTCTTC.

This chain connects TRBV6-5 to TRBJ1-2; D unresolved. V lost 4 bases to trimming and J lost 4 bases, with 7 bases between them. This CDR3 has 12 amino acids. Germline V CDR1 and CDR2: MNHEY, SVGAGI. CDR3 amino acids: CASSSTSYGYTF. For the CDR3, the DNA is TGTGCCAGCAGTTCCACGAGCTATGGCTACACCTTC.

With regard to this clone: In the same sample, other DNA sequences code for this CDR3. The chain uses TRBV18 and TRBJ2-5; D remains unclear. The CDR3 sequence is 12 residues long. In germline, CDR1 is KGHSH, CDR2 LQKENI. V was clipped by 2 bases and J by 5 bases, with 6 bases between them. The CDR3 sequence: CASSPSRETQYF. Here the CDR3 DNA reads TGTGCCAGCTCACCATCCAGGGAGACCCAGTACTTC. Together with reference TRBV18 and TRBJ2-5, the CDR3 gives the full variable domain: NAGVMQNPRHLVRRRGQEARLRCSPMKGHSHVYWYRQLPEEGLKFMVYLQKENIIDESGMPKERFSAEFPKEGPSILRIQQVVRGDSAAYFCASSPSRETQYFGPGTRLLVL.

The J gene is TRBJ1-2, the V gene TRBV6-1, with 8 nucleotides matching TRBD1. Germline assignment: CDR1 MNHNS and CDR2 SASEGT. The V segment lost 0 bases and the J segment 8 bases; nucleotides outside the gene matches: 8. CDR3 length equals 15 residues. The CDR3 spells CASSEALQGASGYTF. The CDR3 nucleotides read TGTGCCAGCAGTGAAGCGCTTCAGGGGGCTAGCGGCTACACCTTC.

This chain connects TRBV18 to TRBJ1-3; TRBD1 matches 7 bases. This CDR3 spans 15 amino acids. Germline-derived CDR1 and CDR2 are KGHSH and LQKENI. J was trimmed by 3 bases and V by 0 bases; bases with no gene match: 2. The CDR3 coding sequence is TGTGCCAGCTCACCACCTGGGACAGTTGGAAACACCATATATTTT. It is translated as CASSPPGTVGNTIYF.

V and J are TRBV2 and TRBJ2-1; tentative D call: TRBD1 (6 bases). CDR1 is SNHLY and CDR2 is FYNNEI in the germline V gene. This CDR3 comprises 15 residues. V was trimmed by 5 bases and J by 0 bases, leaving 11 bases between them. In nucleotides, the CDR3 is TGTGCCAGCAGTAGTGACAGGAACTCCTACAATGAGCAGTTCTTC. This codes for CASSSDRNSYNEQFF.

The rearrangement uses TRBV27 and TRBJ2-7; possible D gene TRBD1, 5 bases. CDR1 and CDR2 from the germline V gene are MNHEY and SMNVEV (reference sequence). Trimming pared 5 bases from V and 0 bases from J, leaving 14 bases between. The CDR3 consists of 15 residues. CDR3 in amino acids: CASSTITGTSYEQYF. CDR3 DNA sequence: TGTGCCAGCAGTACAATAACAGGAACCTCCTACGAGCAGTACTTC.

The chain recombines TRBV2 with TRBJ1-5; TRBD1 agrees at 7 bases. In germline, CDR1 is SNHLY, CDR2 FYNNEI. This CDR3 comprises 15 residues. J was trimmed by 1 base and V by 3 bases; bases with no gene match: 3. The DNA of the CDR3 is TGTGCCAGCAGTGAGCAGGGGGGCAGCAATCAGCCCCAGCATTTT. Translation gives CASSEQGGSNQPQHF.

The chain has TRBV11-2 and TRBJ2-6; D is undetermined. Per the germline V gene, CDR1 is SGHAT and CDR2 is FQNNGV. CDR3 length: 17 residues. V was clipped by 5 bases and J by 3 bases, with 17 bases between them. CDR3 amino acids: CASSRKSAVLGANVLTF. CDR3 in DNA: TGTGCCAGCAGCCGAAAGTCGGCGGTTCTTGGGGCCAACGTCCTGACTTTC. Filled out from reference TRBV11-2 and TRBJ2-6, the complete variable domain reads EAGVAQSPRYKIIEKRQSVAFWCNPISGHATLYWYQQILGQGPKLLIQFQNNGVVDDSQLPKDRFSAERLKGVDSTLKIQPAKLEDSAVYLCASSRKSAVLGANVLTFGAGSRLTVL.

The chain employs TRBV19 and TRBJ2-1; 10 nucleotides line up with TRBD1. This CDR3 comprises 14 residues. CDR1 and CDR2 from the germline V gene are LNHDA and SQIVND (reference sequence). The V gene end was trimmed by 3 bases and the J gene end by 6 bases; junction bases not matched to a gene: 2. CDR3 region: CASSMGQGPNEQFF. The DNA of the CDR3 is TGTGCCAGTAGTATGGGACAGGGGCCCAATGAGCAGTTCTTC.

The gene calls are TRBV6-5 and TRBJ2-4; no definite D call. The CDR3 consists of 12 residues. Germline values: CDR1 MNHEY, CDR2 SVGAGI. V gave up 4 bases and J gave up 5 bases, with 6 bases separating them. CDR3 bases: TGTGCCAGCAGTTCCCCAGAAAACATTCAGTACTTC. It translates to CASSSPENIQYF.

This chain connects TRBV30 to TRBJ1-4, with a possible D match to TRBD1 (6 bases). Germline V CDR1 and CDR2: GTSNPN, SVGIG (reference sequence). Trimming took 4 bases from V and 5 from J, leaving 11 bases between them. The CDR3 spans 13 residues. This CDR3 is CAWKWTVNEKLFF. Written as DNA, the CDR3 is TGTGCCTGGAAATGGACAGTAAATGAAAAACTGTTTTTT.

CDR3 amino acids: CASSLATGQETQYF. The CDR3 bases are TGTGCCAGCAGCTTGGCCACAGGGCAAGAGACCCAGTACTTC. J is TRBJ2-5 and V is TRBV5-4; weak D call: TRBD1 (6 bases). The CDR3 is made up of 14 amino acids. In germline, CDR1 is SGHNT, CDR2 YYREEE (reference sequence). V lost 0 bases, J lost 2 bases, and 8 bases lay in between.